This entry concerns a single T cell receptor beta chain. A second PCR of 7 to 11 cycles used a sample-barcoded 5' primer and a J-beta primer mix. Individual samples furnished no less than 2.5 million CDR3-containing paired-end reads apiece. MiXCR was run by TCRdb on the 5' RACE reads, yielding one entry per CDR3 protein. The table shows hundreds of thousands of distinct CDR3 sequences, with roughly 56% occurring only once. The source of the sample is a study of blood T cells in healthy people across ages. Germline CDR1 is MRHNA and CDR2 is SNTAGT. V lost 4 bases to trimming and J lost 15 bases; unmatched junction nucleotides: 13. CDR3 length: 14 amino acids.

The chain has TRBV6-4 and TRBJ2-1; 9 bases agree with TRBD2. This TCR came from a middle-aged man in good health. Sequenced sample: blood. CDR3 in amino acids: CASSALAGGPSLFF. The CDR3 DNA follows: TGTGCCAGCAGTGCGCTGGCGGGGGGGCCCAGTCTGTTCTTC.